The clone carrying this T cell receptor (beta chain) was seen ten or more times. The antigen remains unidentified. The entry originates in a study of read filtering for tumor transcriptome and immune sequencing. Molecular barcoded adaptors covering alpha/delta and beta/gamma chains were used on roughly 370 ng RNA. MiXCR, run by TCRdb on the reads, gives a single entry per CDR3 protein. Of approximately 140,000 distinct CDR3 sequences listed, 13% are singletons. Trimming shortened V by 2 bases and J by 2 bases, and 6 bases separated the two germline ends. This CDR3 comprises 13 residues. Germline V gene sequence: CDR1 SEHNR, CDR2 FQNEAQ (reference sequence). Study-wide results and caveats: Without single-read clonotypes, shared clonotype proportions correlated more between IR-seq and RNA-seq. In IR-seq, single-read clonotypes were roughly 80% of clonotypes but around 4% of reads.

At the time of active disease, bone marrow was collected from every patient. V is TRBV7-9 and J is TRBJ1-2, with a tentative D call TRBD1 (5 bases). The receptor comes from a donor at least 40 years old with multiple myeloma. Sequencing was carried out using a population of CD138-negative cells sorted from bone marrow. The CDR3 DNA follows: TGTGCCAGCAGCTTACAGGGAAACTATGGCTACACCTTC. Its translation: CASSLQGNYGYTF.